This T cell receptor (beta chain) was captured in a study of T cells in Graves' hyperthyroidism and ophthalmopathy. Broader study findings: Progression to ophthalmopathy was predicted a median of roughly seven months early.

TCR beta CDR3 region amplification was performed from RNA transcripts. A set of HTBI primers served as the primers for a first-round RT-PCR of the TCR CDR3. TCRdb ran MiXCR on the multiplex PCR reads and lists one entry per CDR3 protein. The repertoire holds around 500,000 distinct CDR3 sequences, with 11% to 15% as singletons. CDR3 length: 17 amino acids. With 3 bases removed from V and 7 bases from J, the gap between germline ends came to 24 bases. Germline V gene sequence: CDR1 ENHRY, CDR2 SYGVKD. Lactation, pregnancy, other autoimmune disease or uncontrolled infection excluded patients. The authors obtained PBMCs from over 8 ml of fresh peripheral blood. This clonotype was seen many times. The antigen is unknown.

This chain uses TRBV10-3 with TRBJ1-2; D is perhaps TRBD1 (5 bases). The sample was blood. The receptor was isolated from a woman in her thirties or forties with Graves' hyperthyroidism. CDR3 nucleotides: TGTGCCATCAGTGACCATAGTGACAGCTCCCTAGAATCTGGCTACACCTTC. Translating gives CAISDHSDSSLESGYTF.